This entry describes one T cell receptor beta chain. This sample was included in a study of shared clonotypes between healthy human individuals. The V gene's germline CDR1 is SNHLY and CDR2 FYNNEI. This CDR3 contains 13 residues. V lost 1 base, J lost 7 bases, and 7 bases lay in between. The assay was immunoSEQ multiplex PCR, and TCRdb's table has in-frame clones only and misses some. The sample contains roughly 2.5 million clones, 90% to 95% of which appear only once. This sequence was found in a man aged 18-30 years in good health. The specimen sequenced was naive CD4+ T cells sorted from blood. Subset specified: CD45RA+ positively selected. V and J are TRBV2 and TRBJ2-2; no clear D. The CDR3, as DNA: TGTGCCAGCAGTGAAGAGTTCCACGGGGAGCTGTTTTTT. It specifies CASSEEFHGELFF.